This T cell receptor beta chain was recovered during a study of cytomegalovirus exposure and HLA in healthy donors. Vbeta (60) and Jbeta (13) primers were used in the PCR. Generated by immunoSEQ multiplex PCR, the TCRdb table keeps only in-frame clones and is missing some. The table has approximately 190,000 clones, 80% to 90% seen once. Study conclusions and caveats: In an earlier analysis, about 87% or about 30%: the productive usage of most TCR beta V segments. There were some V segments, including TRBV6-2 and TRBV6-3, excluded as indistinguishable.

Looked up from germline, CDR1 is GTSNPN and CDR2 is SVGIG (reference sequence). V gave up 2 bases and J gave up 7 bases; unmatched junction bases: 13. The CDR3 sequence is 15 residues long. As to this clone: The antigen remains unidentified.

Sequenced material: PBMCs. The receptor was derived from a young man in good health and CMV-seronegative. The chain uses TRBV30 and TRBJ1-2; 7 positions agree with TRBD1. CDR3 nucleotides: TGTGCCTGGAGTATACAGCCCTCGACAGGGACTGGCTACACCTTC. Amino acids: CAWSIQPSTGTGYTF.